These 20 T cell receptor beta chains originate from one sample sequenced in a study of control samples from healthy donors and cancer patients. The protocol was immunoSEQ multiplex PCR, while the TCRdb copy is restricted to in-frame clones and leaves out a portion. The table lists 150,000 to 200,000 clones, 91% of them singletons, with roughly 1.6% in the top ten. Specimen: blood. The receptors were sampled from a woman in her thirties in good health.

Comments on this clone: Other DNA sequences within the sample encode an identical CDR3. The rearrangement links TRBV18 to TRBJ1-2; D might be TRBD1 (6 bases). V lost 3 bases, J lost 2 bases, and 10 bases lay in between. This CDR3 is built from 14 residues. Germline V gene lookup returns CDR1 KGHSH and CDR2 LQKENI. CDR3 bases: TGTGCCAGCTCACCCGGACAGACAAACTATGGCTACACCTTC. Amino acids: CASSPGQTNYGYTF.

V gene TRBV7-2 combines with J gene TRBJ2-3, with 10 bases lining up with TRBD2. Trimming at V came to 0 bases and at J to 1 base, leaving 1 base not matched to a gene. Germline assignment: CDR1 SGHTA and CDR2 FQGNSA. CDR3 length: 16 residues. CDR3 sequence: CASSLAAGGGTDTQYF. The CDR3 nucleotides read TGTGCCAGCAGCTTAGCAGCGGGGGGGGGCACAGATACGCAGTATTTT.

The chain combines TRBV6-5 with TRBJ1-6, with D possibly being TRBD1 (6 bases). Looked up from germline, CDR1 is MNHEY and CDR2 is SVGAGI. The CDR3 sequence is 15 residues long. The V end lost 2 bases, the J end lost 5 bases, and 10 bases lay between the germline ends. Here the CDR3 DNA reads TGTGCCAGCAGTTACGGGGGGGCTGATAATTCACCCCTCCACTTT. Amino acid sequence: CASSYGGADNSPLHF.

The chain recombines TRBV28 with TRBJ1-3; possibly TRBD1 for D (5 bases). The CDR3 is 14 amino acids. V shed 5 bases and J shed 2 bases, with 10 bases lying between them. Germline CDR1 is MDHEN and CDR2 is SYDVKM. Written as DNA, the CDR3 is TGTGCCAGCAGTAGAACAGGTACTGGAAACACCATATATTTT. Protein sequence: CASSRTGTGNTIYF.

This chain joins TRBV5-6 and TRBJ2-1; 7 bases agree with TRBD2. Per the germline V gene, CDR1 is SGHDT and CDR2 is YYEEEE. The CDR3 loop spans 14 amino acids. The V segment lost 4 bases and the J segment 6 bases; nucleotides outside the gene matches: 7. The DNA for the CDR3 is TGTGCCAGCAGCGCCGGGACTAAGACCAATGAGCAGTTCTTC. Protein: CASSAGTKTNEQFF.

The J gene is TRBJ1-1, the V gene TRBV27; 7 bases line up with TRBD1. This CDR3 comprises 14 residues. The germline gives CDR1 MNHEY, CDR2 SMNVEV (reference sequence). After removal of 5 bases from V and 1 base from J, the junction contained 4 bases not matched to a gene. CDR3 in DNA: TGTGCCAGCAGTAACCGGGACAGGAACACTGAAGCTTTCTTT. Translating gives CASSNRDRNTEAFF.

This clone occurred once. The chain employs TRBV18 and TRBJ1-3; D is perhaps TRBD1 (6 bases). Deletions cut 2 bases from V and 0 bases from J, with 11 bases between. The CDR3 is 16 residues long. The germline gives CDR1 KGHSH, CDR2 LQKENI. The CDR3 is CASSPTGQPSGNTIYF. The CDR3 nucleotides read TGTGCCAGCTCACCAACCGGACAGCCCTCTGGAAACACCATATATTTT.

This clone was seen just once. The chain couples TRBV21-1 to TRBJ1-2. TRBV21-1 corresponds to a pseudogene. The CDR3 length is 13 residues. The CDR3 coding sequence is TGTGCCAGCAGCAAAGGTCAGCTCTATGGCTACACCTTC. Encoded protein: CASSKGQLYGYTF.

The chain joins TRBV4-1 to TRBJ1-2; D gene unclear. Germline V lookup: CDR1 MGHRA, CDR2 YSYEKL. Trimming left V 0 bases short and J 8 bases short, with 7 bases between. CDR3 length equals 12 residues. CDR3 residues: CASSQDPGGYTF. In nucleotides, the CDR3 is TGCGCCAGCAGCCAAGATCCGGGGGGCTACACCTTC.

The rearrangement uses TRBV23-1 and TRBJ2-7; possible D gene TRBD1, 6 bases. TRBV23-1 is designated an ORF whose function remains uncertain. The CDR3 loop spans 14 amino acids. The ends were cut back, 5 bases at V and 4 bases at J, with 15 bases in the middle. The CDR3 DNA reads TGCGCCAGCAGTACATGGACAGCCCCTTACGAGCAGTACTTC. Translating gives CASSTWTAPYEQYF.

The chain combines TRBV4-1 with TRBJ1-1; no clear D. The CDR3 sequence is 14 residues long. V dropped 1 base and J dropped 1 base, with 7 bases sitting between them. Germline assignment: CDR1 MGHRA and CDR2 YSYEKL. DNA of the CDR3: TGCGCCAGCAGCCAAGTGTCCCCGAACACTGAAGCTTTCTTT. As protein: CASSQVSPNTEAFF.

J is TRBJ1-2 and V is TRBV5-6, with TRBD1 matching over 7 bases. V was clipped by 6 bases and J by 4 bases; unmatched bases: 3. The germline V gene encodes CDR1 SGHDT and CDR2 YYEEEE. The length of the CDR3 is 12 residues. CDR3 protein: CASTRQGYGYTF. CDR3 DNA sequence: TGTGCCAGCACCAGACAGGGCTATGGCTACACCTTC.

The chain carries TRBV30 and TRBJ2-2; 9 bases are a match to TRBD2. The CDR3 covers 14 residues. Losses at the gene ends were 5 bases for V and 4 bases for J; bases not matched to a gene: 5. Per the germline V gene, CDR1 is GTSNPN and CDR2 is SVGIG (reference sequence). The CDR3 DNA follows: TGTGCCTGGGCGACTAGCGGAGGCACCGGGGAGCTGTTTTTT. This translates into CAWATSGGTGELFF.

This clone was counted a single time. V usage is TRBV18 and J usage is TRBJ2-1; TRBD2 matches at 7 bases. The V and J ends lost 2 bases and 8 bases, in that order; junction bases with no gene match: 6. The CDR3 runs to 14 residues. CDR1 and CDR2 (germline): KGHSH, LQKENI. CDR3 coding DNA: TGTGCCAGCTCACCAAGGACTAGGGGAGATGAGCAGTTCTTC. Translating it yields CASSPRTRGDEQFF.

Regarding this clone: The same CDR3 arises from other DNA sequences in this sample as well. The rearrangement links TRBV29-1 to TRBJ1-5; tentatively, D is TRBD1 (6 bases). This CDR3 comprises 13 residues. V was clipped by 4 bases and J by 0 bases, with 7 bases between them. Germline CDR1 SQVTM, CDR2 ANQGSEA. In DNA, the CDR3 is TGCAGCGTTGGACAGGATAGCAATCAGCCCCAGCATTTT. The encoded protein is CSVGQDSNQPQHF.

This clone was seen once. This chain joins TRBV28 and TRBJ2-7, with 11 bases matching TRBD1. The V and J ends lost 6 bases and 0 bases, in that order; junction bases with no gene match: 4. The CDR3 has 15 amino acids. Germline lookup yields CDR1 MDHEN and CDR2 SYDVKM. The DNA of the CDR3 is TGTGCCAGCAGATCGGACAGGGGGCTCTCCTACGAGCAGTACTTC. It codes for CASRSDRGLSYEQYF.

This clone was counted a single time. The rearrangement links TRBV24-1 to TRBJ1-5; TRBD1 matches 9 bases. J was trimmed by 6 bases and V by 3 bases; bases with no gene match: 5. The germline V gene has CDR1 KGHDR and CDR2 SFDVKD. The CDR3 has 15 amino acids. This chain's CDR3 is CATSDPRQGVQPQHF. CDR3 sequence (DNA): TGTGCCACCAGTGATCCCCGACAGGGGGTTCAGCCCCAGCATTTT.

V is TRBV19 and J is TRBJ1-2; D ambiguous. The CDR3 spans 12 residues. V gave up 3 bases and J gave up 4 bases, with 6 bases separating them. Germline V gene data show CDR1 as LNHDA and CDR2 as SQIVND (reference sequence). This CDR3 reads CASSIRAYGYTF. Written as DNA, the CDR3 is TGTGCCAGTAGTATTAGAGCCTATGGCTACACCTTC.

This clone was observed a handful of times. The chain combines TRBV7-8 with TRBJ1-4; no clear D gene. Trimming removed 1 base at V and 3 bases at J, with 6 bases between. The germline V gene has CDR1 SGHVS and CDR2 FQNEAQ. This CDR3 has 14 residues. CDR3 in DNA: TGTGCCAGCAGCTTAGGGCACTCTAATGAAAAACTGTTTTTT. As protein: CASSLGHSNEKLFF. Supplemented by reference TRBV7-8 and TRBJ1-4, the full variable domain reads GAGVSQSPRYKVAKRGQDVALRCDPISGHVSLFWYQQALGQGPEFLTYFQNEAQLDKSGLPSDRFFAERPEGSVSTLKIQRTQQEDSAVYLCASSLGHSNEKLFFGSGTQLSVL.

The V gene is TRBV24-1, the J gene TRBJ2-3; 12 bases match TRBD2. This CDR3 has 17 residues. CDR1 and CDR2 (germline): KGHDR, SFDVKD. J lost 2 bases, V lost 5 bases, and 7 bases had no gene match. The CDR3 bases are TGTGCCACCAGTGCCCAGACTAGCGGGAGAACCACAGATACGCAGTATTTT. Its translation is CATSAQTSGRTTDTQYF.